The clone carrying this T cell receptor (beta chain) was observed a few times. This entry belongs to a study of T cells in Graves' hyperthyroidism and ophthalmopathy. TCR beta CDR3 regions were amplified from RNA transcripts. The HTBI primer set served for first-round RT-PCR of the TCR CDR3. TCRdb called the multiplex PCR reads again in MiXCR, with one record for every CDR3 protein. The table lists 300,000 or so distinct CDR3 sequences, about a sixth of them singletons. The sequencing input was blood. This receptor was obtained from a woman in her sixties or seventies with Graves' ophthalmopathy.

The CDR3 coding sequence is TGTGCCAGCTGCGGGACAGCGGAAGTAGAGACCCAGTACTTC. Residues: CASCGTAEVETQYF. This chain uses TRBV6-1 with TRBJ2-5; D is perhaps TRBD1 (7 bases). V lost 8 bases and J lost 4, with 17 bases in between. This CDR3 has 14 residues. Germline V gives CDR1 MNHNS, CDR2 SASEGT.